Presented here are 14 T cell receptor beta chains from one specimen sequenced in a study of T cells in Graves' hyperthyroidism and ophthalmopathy. Amplified TCR beta CDR3 regions derived from RNA transcripts. In the first-round RT-PCR of the TCR CDR3, the HTBI primer set was used. In TCRdb, the multiplex PCR reads were re-called with MiXCR into one record per CDR3 protein. The sample consists of hundreds of thousands of distinct CDR3 sequences, 11% to 15% of them appearing once. Material: blood. These receptors originate from a middle-aged woman with Graves' hyperthyroidism.

This clonotype was detected ten times or more. The chain recombines TRBV29-1 with TRBJ1-1; D is unclear. The CDR3 is made up of 17 amino acids. Between the trimmed V and J ends, which lost 2 bases and 0 bases, there was a span of 19 bases. The germline V gene has CDR1 SQVTM and CDR2 ANQGSEA. Here the CDR3 reads CSVERFVRSLLNTEAFF. In DNA, the CDR3 is TGCAGCGTTGAAAGGTTTGTCCGATCTTTATTGAACACTGAAGCTTTCTTT.

This clonotype was seen repeatedly, ten times or more. The chain is built from TRBV7-3 and TRBJ2-5; TRBD2 agrees at 12 bases. CDR3 length: 18 residues. Germline-derived CDR1 and CDR2 are SGHTA and FQGTGA. The J segment lost 4 bases and the V segment lost 5 bases, leaving 14 bases of the junction unmatched. DNA for the CDR3: TGTGCCAGCAGCCCAAAGACTAGCGGGAGCGTCGGAGGAGAGACCCAGTACTTC. Translated, it gives CASSPKTSGSVGGETQYF.

The sample holds many counts of this clonotype. The chain's CDR3 is CASSYEGDGYTF. CDR3 bases: TGTGCCAGCAGCTACGAAGGGGATGGCTACACCTTC. V is TRBV11-2 and J is TRBJ1-2; maybe TRBD1 (5 bases). Trimming removed 4 bases at V and 6 bases at J, with 9 bases between. From germline, CDR1 is SGHAT and CDR2 FQNNGV. The length of the CDR3 is 12 residues.

There are many counts of this clonotype. The chain employs TRBV5-5 and TRBJ2-3, with a possible D match to TRBD2 (5 bases). V was shortened by 0 bases and J by 3 bases, with 17 bases between the two germline ends. CDR1 is SGHKS and CDR2 is YYEKEE in the germline V gene (reference sequence). The CDR3 totals 17 residues. Here the CDR3 reads CASSLVGGWDWTDTQYF. The CDR3 region has the DNA TGTGCCAGCAGCTTGGTCGGCGGGTGGGATTGGACAGATACGCAGTATTTT.

This clonotype was observed many times. The rearrangement uses TRBV2 and TRBJ2-7; TRBD2 is a possible D gene (5 bases). This CDR3 is built from 13 residues. With 10 bases removed from V and 2 bases from J, the gap between germline ends came to 15 bases. Germline V gene lookup returns CDR1 SNHLY and CDR2 FYNNEI. Written as DNA, the CDR3 is TGTGCCACCCTAAGGTCCGGGGCCTACGAGCAGTACTTC. As protein: CATLRSGAYEQYF.

This clonotype turned up a few times. The rearrangement uses TRBV5-6 and TRBJ1-2; D is undetermined. V lost 2 bases, J lost 7 bases, and 18 bases lay in between. Germline CDR1 SGHDT, CDR2 YYEEEE. The CDR3 is 15 residues long. CDR3 bases: TGTGCCAGCAGCTTAAGGCAAGTCCGTCCTGTTGGCTACACCTTC. Protein product: CASSLRQVRPVGYTF.

The chain joins TRBV10-3 to TRBJ2-1; 9 bases are shared with TRBD2. Germline loops: CDR1 ENHRY, CDR2 SYGVKD. This CDR3 has 17 amino acids. V was clipped by 7 bases and J by 5 bases; unmatched bases: 15. The CDR3: CAIKRGVLGLADNEQFF. The CDR3 nucleotides read TGTGCCATCAAGCGGGGGGTGTTGGGGCTAGCGGACAATGAGCAGTTCTTC.

This clonotype was seen more than once but under ten times. The CDR3 region has the DNA TGTGCCAGCAGGGGGGGAACAGCCGAGCAGTACTTC. This codes for CASRGGTAEQYF. The V call is TRBV27, the J call TRBJ2-7; the D gene is possibly TRBD2 (6 bases). CDR1 and CDR2 from the germline V gene are MNHEY and SMNVEV (reference sequence). This CDR3 contains 12 residues. Trimming removed 6 bases at V and 6 bases at J, with 12 bases between.

Ten or more counts support this clonotype. The rearrangement joins TRBV2 to TRBJ1-2; no reliable D call. CDR1 is SNHLY and CDR2 is FYNNEI in the germline V gene. V was trimmed by 8 bases and J by 5 bases, leaving 18 bases between them. The CDR3 has 14 amino acids. The CDR3 nucleotides are TGTGCCAGCCCCAGGCCTAGGGTCGGATATGGCTACACCTTC. This translates into CASPRPRVGYGYTF.

This clonotype has ten or more counts. CDR3 in DNA: TGTGCCAGCAGCGGCAGAGAAGAGACCCAGTACTTC. This codes for CASSGREETQYF. The chain joins TRBV7-9 to TRBJ2-5; no reliable D call. Germline CDR1 is SEHNR and CDR2 is FQNEAQ (reference sequence). This CDR3 spans 12 amino acids. V was shortened by 5 bases and J by 3 bases, with 7 bases between the two germline ends.

This clonotype was seen ten or more times. This chain connects TRBV6-1 to TRBJ2-7; TRBD1 is a possible D gene (6 bases). Germline loops: CDR1 MNHNS, CDR2 SASEGT. V was pared by 6 bases and J by 4 bases, with 16 bases between. The CDR3 has 14 amino acids. The CDR3, as DNA: TGTGCCAGCAGAGGGGGTCTAGATTTATACGAGCAGTACTTC. This codes for CASRGGLDLYEQYF.

V gene TRBV5-1 combines with J gene TRBJ2-3, with D maybe TRBD2 (5 bases). Germline V gene lookup returns CDR1 SGHRS and CDR2 YFSETQ. The CDR3 extends over 15 amino acids. Trimming removed 0 bases from V and 6 bases from J, with 14 bases in between. For the CDR3, the DNA is TGCGCCAGCAGCTTGGACCGGGGAATTTTTGATACGCAGTATTTT. It encodes CASSLDRGIFDTQYF.

J is TRBJ2-7 and V is TRBV24-1; possible D gene TRBD2, 5 bases. The CDR3 loop spans 18 amino acids. The V end lost 8 bases, the J end lost 1 base, and 26 bases lay between the germline ends. Looked up from germline, CDR1 is KGHDR and CDR2 is SFDVKD. The CDR3 DNA reads as TGTGCCACCATACGGTGGGAGCACTCTCACCCATCTTCCTACGAGCAGTACTTC. It yields the protein CATIRWEHSHPSSYEQYF.

This clonotype has only a few counts. The chain links TRBV5-5 to TRBJ1-2; 10 positions agree with TRBD1. There are 15 residues in the CDR3. The trim removed 1 base at V and 6 bases at J, leaving 6 bases unmatched. Germline V gives CDR1 SGHKS, CDR2 YYEKEE (reference sequence). CDR3 bases: TGTGCCAGCAGCTTGACCGGGACAGGGGTTGATGGCTACACCTTC. It translates to CASSLTGTGVDGYTF.